This T cell receptor (beta chain) was obtained from a study of blood T cell repertoires in COVID-19. Study information: Whether acute or convalescent, the COVID-19 samples came from the United States, Italy and Spain. T cells, B-cell-depleted T cells, or PBMCs provided the cDNA or gDNA that served as material.

Participants came from fewer than 25 US areas, aged about 18 to 95 years. Each recovered donor of Cohort 3 presented with two negative PCRs, clearance, or symptom resolution. TCRdb's copy holds only in-frame clones and misses some; the assay was immunoSEQ multiplex PCR. The table records over 200,000 clones, around 90% of them present only once. The CDR3 runs 15 residues. Trimming cost V 2 bases and J 2 bases, with 12 bases left between them. From germline, CDR1 is MGHRA and CDR2 YSYEKL. This chain links TRBV4-1 with TRBJ1-2; D remains unclear. Sequencing used PBMCs or T cells enriched from blood (not recorded which). This receptor was identified in a man younger than 45 who had recovered from COVID-19. CDR3 in DNA: TGCGCCAGCAGCCAACCCTACAGAACAAACTATGGCTACACCTTC. Its protein product is CASSQPYRTNYGYTF.